Below are 18 T cell receptor beta chains sequenced from a single sample in a study of T cells expressing NK-cell markers. One entry per CDR3 protein, without DNA, is what TCRdb gives after re-calling the 5' RACE reads. This sample contains some 500,000 distinct CDR3 sequences. Source material: blood T cells: a sorted CD56 or NKG2C T cell subset, CD4+ or CD8+ T cells, or bulk PBMC T cells (not recorded which). Source of these receptors: a woman in her forties or fifties in good health.

The V gene is TRBV5-8, the J gene TRBJ2-3; TCRdb's D call of TRBD2 is untestable without DNA. There are 19 residues in the CDR3. Per germline, CDR1 SGHTS and CDR2 YDEGEE. CDR3 in amino acids: CASSVGRVQGMSSTDTQYF.

The chain uses TRBV12-3 or TRBV12-4 and TRBJ1-5. This CDR3 comprises 14 residues. CDR3 sequence reads: CASTQLGSNQPQHF.

This sequence joins TRBV10-3 and TRBJ1-1. CDR1 is ENHRY and CDR2 is SYGVKD in the germline V gene. The CDR3 covers 11 residues. This chain's CDR3 is CAISFNTEAFF.

The chain carries TRBV9 and TRBJ2-7; no DNA is available, so the TRBD1 call from TCRdb remains unchecked. CDR3 length equals 15 residues. The germline V gene has CDR1 SGDLS and CDR2 YYNGEE. CDR3 in amino acids: CASSSGGGPNYEQYF.

The V call is TRBV5-1, the J call TRBJ2-1. The CDR3 runs to 12 residues. Germline CDR1 is SGHRS and CDR2 is YFSETQ. CDR3 residues: CASSLRMDEQFF.

J is TRBJ1-5 and V is TRBV29-1; TCRdb gives TRBD1 as the D gene, but with no DNA this cannot be confirmed. Germline V CDR1 and CDR2: SQVTM, ANQGSEA. The CDR3 contains 14 residues. CDR3 protein: CSVLQGWGDQPQHF. Complete variable domain (other parts from reference TRBV29-1 and TRBJ1-5): SAVISQKPSRDICQRGTSLTIQCQVDSQVTMMFWYRQQPGQSLTLIATANQGSEATYESGFVIDKFPISRPNLTFSTLTVSNMSPEDSSIYLCSVLQGWGDQPQHFGDGTRLSIL.

The rearrangement uses TRBV2 and TRBJ1-5; there is no DNA to check the TCRdb D call of TRBD1. The CDR3 has 13 amino acids. CDR1 and CDR2 (germline): SNHLY, FYNNEI. The CDR3 sequence is CASRPGGNQPQHF. The full variable domain, completed using reference TRBV2 and TRBJ1-5, is EPEVTQTPSHQVTQMGQEVILRCVPISNHLYFYWYRQILGQKVEFLVSFYNNEISEKSEIFDDQFSVERPDGSNFTLKIRSTKLEDSAMYFCASRPGGNQPQHFGDGTRLSIL.

The chain employs TRBV4-2 and TRBJ2-3; TCRdb proposes TRBD2, but this gene call is untestable without DNA. The germline gives CDR1 LGHNA, CDR2 YNFKEQ. The CDR3 extends over 16 amino acids. CDR3 protein: CASSQIEREKTDTQYF.

The chain recombines TRBV11-3 with TRBJ2-1; the TRBD1 assignment by TCRdb is unverifiable without DNA. Germline V lookup: CDR1 SGHNT, CDR2 YENEEA. The CDR3 is 14 amino acids. The CDR3 here is CASSLAVQSNEQFF.

The chain recombines TRBV15 with TRBJ1-4. The length of the CDR3 is 15 residues. Germline values: CDR1 LNHNV, CDR2 YYDKDF (reference sequence). The CDR3 spells CATSIDRTLNEKLFF. Supplemented by reference TRBV15 and TRBJ1-4, the full variable domain reads DAMVIQNPRYQVTQFGKPVTLSCSQTLNHNVMYWYQQKSSQAPKLLFHYYDKDFNNEADTPDNFQSRRPNTSFCFLDIRSPGLGDTAMYLCATSIDRTLNEKLFFGSGTQLSVL.

The rearrangement joins TRBV19 to TRBJ1-1. The length of the CDR3 is 16 residues. The germline CDR1 and CDR2 sequences are LNHDA and SQIVND (reference sequence). The CDR3 protein is CASIRVAGGLNTEAFF.

The chain has TRBV28 and TRBJ2-3; TCRdb picks TRBD2, but there is no DNA to check that call. This CDR3 spans 16 amino acids. In germline, CDR1 is MDHEN, CDR2 SYDVKM. This CDR3 reads CASSLLGEGGTDTQYF.

The chain's CDR3 is CASSLGDRGNTGELFF. The chain combines TRBV7-2 with TRBJ2-2; no DNA is available, so the TRBD1 call from TCRdb remains unchecked. The CDR3 contains 16 residues. Germline assignment: CDR1 SGHTA and CDR2 FQGNSA.

V is TRBV27 and J is TRBJ2-1. Germline CDR1 MNHEY, CDR2 SMNVEV (reference sequence). This CDR3 region has 17 residues. CDR3 in amino acids: CASSFSSGISSYNEQFF.

The CDR3 region is CASSAISGQGRNIQYF. The V gene is TRBV6-1, the J gene TRBJ2-4; TCRdb's assignment of TRBD1 cannot be checked, as there is no DNA. This CDR3 is built from 16 residues. The germline CDR1 and CDR2 sequences are MNHNS and SASEGT.

The rearrangement links TRBV6-1 to TRBJ2-3; the TRBD2 assignment by TCRdb is unverifiable without DNA. The CDR3 is made up of 17 amino acids. Germline V gene data show CDR1 as MNHNS and CDR2 as SASEGT. The CDR3 sequence is CASSERIAGGSTDTQYF.

The J gene is TRBJ2-3, the V gene TRBV10-3; as DNA is missing, the TRBD1 call by TCRdb cannot be tested. This CDR3 spans 15 amino acids. Germline V CDR1 and CDR2: ENHRY, SYGVKD. This chain's CDR3 is CAISVDGGSTDTQYF.

The chain recombines TRBV27 with TRBJ2-1; the TCRdb D gene call, TRBD1, has no DNA to confirm it. In germline, CDR1 is MNHEY, CDR2 SMNVEV (reference sequence). The CDR3 has 16 residues. The chain's CDR3 is CASSRTTGTGAIEQFF.